This entry concerns a single TCR beta chain. What it binds is not known. CDR1 is MNHEY and CDR2 is SMNVEV in the germline V gene (reference sequence). The CDR3 has 14 residues. Between the trimmed V and J ends, which lost 1 base and 8 bases, there was a span of 11 bases. The sample belongs to a study of cytomegalovirus exposure and HLA in healthy donors. Study at large: HLA-typed donors contributed approximately 92 million unique TCRs, which were held in an early data release. Findings and limits, study-wide: Evidence from a later analysis indicated that most CMV-associated TCR beta chains looked HLA-restricted. Reports credit the classifier with highly specific, highly sensitive diagnosis of cytomegalovirus status. Productive status was seen about 87% or about 30% of the time for most TCR beta V segments in an earlier analysis.

Primers: 60 Vbeta forward and 13 Jbeta reverse. Generated by immunoSEQ multiplex PCR, the TCRdb table keeps only in-frame clones and is missing some. The sample consists of 100,000 to 150,000 clones, around 67% of them appearing once. J is TRBJ1-4 and V is TRBV27, with D possibly TRBD1 on 6 matching bases. The specimen was PBMCs. The sequence was collected from a middle-aged woman in good health and CMV-seropositive. The CDR3 DNA follows: TGTGCCAGCAGTTTATTCAGGGGAGACGAAAAACTGTTTTTT. Its protein is CASSLFRGDEKLFF.